This T cell receptor (beta chain) originates from a study of PD-1 blockade in classical Hodgkin lymphoma (dated by TCRdb to 2019 to 2021). At the level of the whole study: The study used CyTOF and TCR beta sequencing to define a peripheral blood immune signature of response to PD-1 blockade in classical Hodgkin lymphoma. What the work shows at the level of the full study, not this receptor alone: The study was limited to a single clinical trial cohort, and causes of repertoire differences, possibly disease activity or prior therapy, remained undefined. Baseline TCR diversity was reported as lower in newly diagnosed patients than in healthy donors, and lower still in relapsed/refractory patients.

The Qiagen DNeasy kit was used to extract genomic DNA from unsorted PBMCs and from the negatively selected CD4+ and CD8+ fractions. Amplification of TCR beta CDR3 regions was done by immunoSEQ multiplex PCR with primers that anneal to V and J segments. A synthetic immune receptor repertoire was used to minimize amplification bias, and remaining bias was computationally removed after sequencing. Per the authors' processing: Custom Python scripts were used to quantify repertoire diversity as the Shannon entropy index. Unsorted, CD4+ and CD8+ repertoires were analyzed separately, except for combined analyses in which CD4+ and CD8+ sequences were merged in silico. TCRdb provides this immuneACCESS table in a form limited to in-frame rearrangements. Some clones are lacking; in checked studies, under half of them reflect an unresolved V gene, and why the rest are absent is not known. The V and J calls and clone size are taken from that table; D and trimming were inferred from the DNA. The sample table records 10,000 or so clones; just over 85% of these occur just once. Of the sample, about 15% is held by the ten largest clones.

A note on this clone: Its antigen is unknown. No qualities accompany the bases; no much larger clone lies one base away.

This sample's time point label indicates: newly diagnosed, previously untreated cHL patient sample. Using a Miltenyi CD8+ T cell isolation kit, CD8+ T cells were purified from thawed PBMCs through magnetic negative selection. As a comparison group for the relapsed/refractory trial patients, PBMCs were sequenced from patients with newly diagnosed, previously untreated classical Hodgkin lymphoma. Peripheral blood was collected in 8 mL Vacutainer Cell Preparation Tubes, from which PBMCs were isolated by centrifugation and then cryopreserved. Purified CD4+ and CD8+ fractions were prepared only for cases in which an additional PBMC sample was available. Magnetically labelled cells were removed on LS columns in a quadroMACS separator, and the flow-through was retained as the purified fraction. Counted from cysteine to phenylalanine, this CDR3 has 15 amino acids. Only the CDR3 DNA is retained, 45 bases long and in frame from the first base. Trimming at the junction amounts to 0 bases on V and 1 base on J, and the germline ends lie 10 bases apart. The germline V gene provides CDR1 SGHRS and CDR2 YFSETQ.

This sequence uses TRBV5-1 and TRBJ1-1; the D gene is not confidently resolved. The receptor comes from a human donor with classical Hodgkin lymphoma. Sequenced: CD8+ T cells from blood. The CDR3 in this case is CASSLDLSGNTEAFF. The DNA is TGCGCCAGCAGCTTGGATTTGTCAGGGAACACTGAAGCTTTCTTT.